The 11 T cell receptor beta chains in this list originate from one sample, sequenced in a study of blood T cell repertoires in COVID-19. Generated by immunoSEQ multiplex PCR, the TCRdb table keeps only in-frame clones and is missing some. This table holds over 150,000 clones, 70% to 85% found once. The sample was PBMCs or T cells enriched from blood (not recorded which). All receptors derive from a woman aged 50 to 60 who had recovered from COVID-19.

This clone was found a few times. The chain combines TRBV7-3 with TRBJ2-3, with 11 bases fitting TRBD2. This CDR3 spans 15 amino acids. Germline CDR1 SGHTA, CDR2 FQGTGA. V trimming: 2 bases; J trimming: 3 bases; junction bases outside the gene matches: 1. The CDR3 bases are TGTGCCAGCAGCTTAGCTAGCGGGGGGACAGATACGCAGTATTTT. It encodes CASSLASGGTDTQYF. Drawing the rest from reference TRBV7-3 and TRBJ2-3, the complete variable domain is GAGVSQTPSNKVTEKGKYVELRCDPISGHTALYWYRQSLGQGPEFLIYFQGTGAADDSGLPNDRFFAVRPEGSVSTLKIQRTERGDSAVYLCASSLASGGTDTQYFGPGTRLTVL.

V and J are TRBV12-3 or TRBV12-4 and TRBJ1-2; D not certain. This CDR3 is built from 13 residues. V dropped 8 bases and J dropped 4 bases, with 14 bases sitting between them. The CDR3 nucleotides read TGTGCCAGCGGAGATTTATCAACCTATGGCTACACCTTC. It encodes CASGDLSTYGYTF.

The V and J genes are TRBV27 and TRBJ1-6; weak D call: TRBD1 (6 bases). V was trimmed by 5 bases and J by 7 bases, leaving 12 bases between them. Germline CDR1 and CDR2: MNHEY and SMNVEV (reference sequence). The CDR3 is 14 residues long. CDR3 nucleotides: TGTGCCAGCAGTCGTACAGGGCCGAATTCACCCCTCCACTTT. Residues: CASSRTGPNSPLHF.

In its sample, this clone was seen once. The chain recombines TRBV3-1 (or the pseudogene TRBV3-2) with TRBJ2-1; D not resolved. The V gene's germline CDR1 is LGHDT and CDR2 YNNKEL (reference sequence). The CDR3 totals 13 residues. The V and J ends lost 1 base and 6 bases respectively, with 7 bases between them. CDR3 bases: TGTGCCAGCAGCCAAGTTTCCCGCAATGAGCAGTTCTTC. As protein: CASSQVSRNEQFF.

This clone occurred a few times. The J gene is TRBJ1-6, the V gene TRBV5-8; D might be TRBD1 (5 bases). CDR3 length: 11 residues. In germline, CDR1 is SGHTS, CDR2 YDEGEE. V dropped 5 bases and J dropped 13 bases, with 10 bases sitting between them. DNA of the CDR3: TGTGCCAGCAGGGTCGGGGGGCCCCTCCACTTT. Residues: CASRVGGPLHF.

CDR3 region: CASTYIVATSGRETQYF. CDR3 sequence (DNA): TGTGCCAGCACCTATATCGTCGCGACTAGCGGGAGGGAGACCCAGTACTTC. V gene TRBV2 combines with J gene TRBJ2-5, with 13 bases lining up with TRBD2. Germline CDR1 and CDR2: SNHLY and FYNNEI. CDR3 size: 17 residues. The junction had 13 bases not matched to a gene; V was cut back by 7 bases and J by 5 bases.

The chain combines TRBV7-9 with TRBJ2-5, with D maybe TRBD2 (6 bases). With 4 bases removed from V and 1 base from J, the gap between germline ends came to 22 bases. Germline CDR1 and CDR2: SEHNR and FQNEAQ (reference sequence). The CDR3 spans 18 residues. The CDR3 protein is CASSYGGWSEGFQETQYF. CDR3 bases: TGTGCCAGCAGCTATGGTGGGTGGTCGGAGGGCTTCCAAGAGACCCAGTACTTC. The full variable domain, in which reference TRBV7-9 and TRBJ2-5 provide the parts outside the CDR3, is DTGVSQNPRHKITKRGQNVTFRCDPISEHNRLYWYRQTLGQGPEFLTYFQNEAQLEKSRLLSDRFSAERPKGSFSTLEIQRTEQGDSAMYLCASSYGGWSEGFQETQYFGPGTRLLVL.

V usage is TRBV4-3 and J usage is TRBJ2-2, with 9 bases that match TRBD1. The V segment lost 6 bases and the J segment 7 bases; nucleotides outside the gene matches: 3. Germline V gene data show CDR1 as LGHNA and CDR2 as YSLEER. This CDR3 has 13 amino acids. The CDR3 loop reads CASRRDRVGELFF. The CDR3 region has the DNA TGCGCCAGCAGAAGGGACAGGGTCGGGGAGCTGTTTTTT.

This chain uses TRBV27 with TRBJ1-6; D may be TRBD1 (6 bases). The germline V gene encodes CDR1 MNHEY and CDR2 SMNVEV (reference sequence). Deletions cut 6 bases from V and 7 bases from J, with 19 bases between. The CDR3 contains 16 residues. CDR3 nucleotides: TGTGCCAGCAGCCCACGGACAGCTTCTCCGAATTCACCCCTCCACTTT. Its protein product is CASSPRTASPNSPLHF.

The chain links TRBV5-6 to TRBJ1-2; a possible D gene is TRBD1 (5 bases). Trimming left V 3 bases short and J 4 bases short, with 28 bases between. CDR1 and CDR2 from the germline V gene are SGHDT and YYEEEE. This CDR3 has 19 residues. The CDR3, as DNA: TGTGCCAGCAGCTCGGTGACAGCGCCAGACCTAAGACCCCGCTATGGCTACACCTTC. It is translated as CASSSVTAPDLRPRYGYTF.

The chain joins TRBV19 to TRBJ1-5, with D tentatively TRBD1 (5 bases). CDR3 size: 16 residues. V was shortened by 3 bases and J by 0 bases, with 12 bases between the two germline ends. Looked up from germline, CDR1 is LNHDA and CDR2 is SQIVND (reference sequence). Here the CDR3 DNA reads TGTGCCAGTAGTATTAGGAAGGGGAATAGCAATCAGCCCCAGCATTTT. This encodes CASSIRKGNSNQPQHF. Combining the CDR3 with reference TRBV19 and TRBJ1-5 gives the whole variable domain DGGITQSPKYLFRKEGQNVTLSCEQNLNHDAMYWYRQDPGQGLRLIYYSQIVNDFQKGDIAEGYSVSREKKESFPLTVTSAQKNPTAFYLCASSIRKGNSNQPQHFGDGTRLSIL.